These T cell receptor beta chains were read from a single sample in a study of OX40 agonist ivuxolimab in advanced cancers. Using immunoSEQ multiplex PCR, the repertoire was profiled, and TCRdb retains in-frame clones only, with some absent. In the table there are 60,000 or so clones, 88% of which are singletons. This sample comprised CD4+ or CD8+ T cells sorted from blood, obtained in a trial of the OX40 agonist ivuxolimab. These receptors all stem from an adult with an advanced solid tumor such as melanoma, head and neck, liver or kidney cancer. The conserved cysteine and the conserved F or W are not part of the CDR3 here. A D gene is named only where the DNA matches it firmly.

cdr3_aa	d_call	v_call	cdr3_length
ASSLALRGTPSYEQY	.	TRBV7-6	15
SVVGGGGYT	.	TRBV29-1	9
ASSLMGHEQF	.	TRBV27	10
ASSPPTGSTGELF	.	TRBV18	13
ASSPALGDRYIYNEQF	.	TRBV18	16
ASRVWDSSYEQY	TRBD1	TRBV5-5	12
ASSAIQGMNTEAF	TRBD1	TRBV19	13
ASNPGKSLSNEQF	.	TRBV5-6	13
ASSPETYSNQPQH	.	TRBV7-8	13
ASNGRGNQPQH	.	TRBV19	11
ASSAFLIGGVGNTDTQY	.	TRBV6-1	17
ASRPPNRADTQY	.	TRBV10-2	12
ASSLTRGYTDTQY	.	TRBV5-1	13
ASSFQGEGEQY	.	TRBV7-6	11
SVVSNWNYGYT	.	TRBV29-1	11
AISEYGGATDTQY	TRBD2	TRBV10-3	13
ASTGGSSYEQY	.	TRBV6-1	11
ASSLDGQGWTGELF	TRBD1	TRBV5-6	14
ASSLGLAASETQY	TRBD2	TRBV28	13
AWSYESGDTQY	.	TRBV30	11
SAGTGVGQPQH	TRBD1	TRBV29-1	11
ASSLLGGNYGYT	TRBD1	TRBV27	12
ASSSYRDRASGPNEKLF	TRBD1	TRBV5-8	17
ASSEIRLAGGHGETQY	TRBD2	TRBV6-4	16
ASRLLAAYTDTQY	TRBD2	TRBV9	13
ASSISPPRTGGREKLF	TRBD1	TRBV19	16
ASSYVSVDTQY	.	TRBV6-6	11
ASSPALNYGYT	.	TRBV19	11
ASSLEGTGVETQY	TRBD1	TRBV13	13
AWGGQGYQPQH	.	TRBV30	11
ARSSANNEQF	.	TRBV2	10
ASSRMAGNEQF	.	TRBV7-2	11
ASYPTGPLYGYT	.	TRBV28	12
ASSQDGRVSGANVLT	TRBD2	TRBV4-3	15
ASSVGDREVDNEQF	.	TRBV9	14
AISESRENTEAF	.	TRBV10-3	12
ASSPKTYMNTEAF	.	TRBV5-1	13
ASTSGAVTEAF	.	TRBV5-4	11
ASSLEVAGDTQY	TRBD2	TRBV11-2	12
ASSQDTGDTEAF	TRBD1	TRBV4-3	12
ASSQARDTGANVLT	.	TRBV4-3	14
ASSFPLAPANVLT	.	TRBV7-9	13
ASSLGQGYEKLF	TRBD1	TRBV7-6	12
SVKAGNSGANVLT	TRBD2	TRBV29-1	13
ASSPGRYNQPQH	.	TRBV19	12
ASSLSRRAGETQY	.	TRBV4-1	13
ASSSGKNYNEQF	TRBD2	TRBV25-1	12
ASSPLASGRMDTGELF	TRBD2	TRBV7-3	16
SVRTGGVGYT	TRBD1	TRBV29-1	10
ASSPASGRVDEQF	TRBD2	TRBV19	13
ASSPPLGDEQY	.	TRBV9	11
ASSLAPESSYEQY	.	TRBV7-2	13
ASSRVDEGPLEKLF	.	TRBV14	14
ASSSGQNTEAF	.	TRBV7-9	11
AISESAGGYNEQF	TRBD1	TRBV10-3	13
ASTRGGLAGAPGNEQF	TRBD2	TRBV19	16